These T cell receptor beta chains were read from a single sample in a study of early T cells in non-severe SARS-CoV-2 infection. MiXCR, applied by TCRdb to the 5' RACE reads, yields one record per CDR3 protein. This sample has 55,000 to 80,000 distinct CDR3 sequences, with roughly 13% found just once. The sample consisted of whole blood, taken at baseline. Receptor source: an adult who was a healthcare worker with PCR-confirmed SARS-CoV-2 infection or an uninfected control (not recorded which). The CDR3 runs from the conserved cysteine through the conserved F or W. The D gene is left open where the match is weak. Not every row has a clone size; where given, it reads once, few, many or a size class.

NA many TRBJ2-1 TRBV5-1 TGCGCCAGCAGCTTGGTAGACAATGAGCAGTTCTTC CASSLVDNEQFF
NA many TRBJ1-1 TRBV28 TGTGCCAGCAGTTCGGGACGTCGGGGCACTGAAGCTTTCTTT CASSSGRRGTEAFF
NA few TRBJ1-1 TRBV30 TGTGCCTGGAACCGACAGGCAATCCAGAACACTGAAGCTTTCTTT CAWNRQAIQNTEAFF
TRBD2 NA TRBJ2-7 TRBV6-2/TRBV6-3 TGTGCCAGCAGTTCTGTCAGCGGGATCACCCGCTCCGAGCAGTACTTC CASSSVSGITRSEQYF
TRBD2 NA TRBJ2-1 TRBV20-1 TGCAGTGCTAGACCCCCACTAGCGGGCTACAATGAGCAGTTCTTC CSARPPLAGYNEQFF
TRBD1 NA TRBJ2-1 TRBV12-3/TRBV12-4 TGTGCCAGCAGTTGGGGGACAGGGGGTTACCCGAGCTCCTACAATGAGCAGTTCTTC CASSWGTGGYPSSYNEQFF
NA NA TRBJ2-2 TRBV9 TGTGCCAGCAGCGGCGACACCGGGGAGCTGTTTTTT CASSGDTGELFF
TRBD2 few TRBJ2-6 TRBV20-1 TGCAGTGCTAGGACTAGCGGGGACAGCTCTGGGGCCAACGTCCTGACTTTC CSARTSGDSSGANVLTF
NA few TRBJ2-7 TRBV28 TGTGCCAGCAGTCAGGGAATTGTCTACGAGCAGTACTTC CASSQGIVYEQYF
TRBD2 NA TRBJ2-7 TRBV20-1 TGCAGTGCTGGGACTAGCGGTAACCCTAGCGAGCAGTACTTC CSAGTSGNPSEQYF
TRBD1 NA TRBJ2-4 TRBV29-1 TGCAGCGCCAGACAGGGGGCTGTAAACATTCAGTACTTC CSARQGAVNIQYF
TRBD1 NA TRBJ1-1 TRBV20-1 TGCAGTGCTAGAGTTAGGGGGCCGAACACTGAAGCTTTCTTT CSARVRGPNTEAFF
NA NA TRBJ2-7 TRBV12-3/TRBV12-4 TGTGCCAGCAGTCCCGGGAGAGGGGGTAGGTACGAGCAGTACTTC CASSPGRGGRYEQYF
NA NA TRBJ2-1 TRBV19 TGTGCCAGTAGTCGCACTAGCAGGGAGGTCCATGAGCAGTTCTTC CASSRTSREVHEQFF
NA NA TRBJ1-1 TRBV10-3 TGTGCCATCAGTGACCCAATACAGGGTAGGGGCACTGAAGCCTTCTTT CAISDPIQGRGTEAFF
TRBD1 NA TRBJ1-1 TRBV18 TGTGCCAGCTCACAGGGGGCAGGGACCGCCAACACTGAAGCTTTCTTT CASSQGAGTANTEAFF
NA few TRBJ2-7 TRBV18 TGTGCCAGCTCACCAGCGGTCCTTGCGGCCCCACGGCCCTACGAGCAGTACTTC CASSPAVLAAPRPYEQYF
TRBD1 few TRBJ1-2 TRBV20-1 TGCAGTGCTAGAATAGGGACAGGGCCAAAAATTAACTATGGCTACACCTTC CSARIGTGPKINYGYTF
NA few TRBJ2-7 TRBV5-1 TGCGCCAGCAGCCCGGGACGGTCGCCCTCCTACGAGCAGTACTTC CASSPGRSPSYEQYF
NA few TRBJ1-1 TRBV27 TGTGCCAGCGGCTCAGGGGAAGGAGGCGCTGAAGCTTTCTTT CASGSGEGGAEAFF
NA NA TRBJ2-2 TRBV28 TGTGCCAGCAGGTTGCGGGGGGAGCTGTTTTTT CASRLRGELFF
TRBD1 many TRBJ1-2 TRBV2 TGTGCCAGCAGTGTGGGACAGATTCGTAACTATGGCTACACCTTC CASSVGQIRNYGYTF
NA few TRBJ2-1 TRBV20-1 TGCAGTGCTAGAGACGGGATCAACGATTACAATGAGCAGTTCTTC CSARDGINDYNEQFF
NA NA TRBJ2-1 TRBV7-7 TGTGCCAGCGGAGGCCAAGGGGATGAGCAGTTCTTC CASGGQGDEQFF
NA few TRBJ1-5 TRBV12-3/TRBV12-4 TGTGCCAGCAGTTTAGTTCTTCGGGGGGGCAGGGAGCCCCAGCATTTT CASSLVLRGGREPQHF
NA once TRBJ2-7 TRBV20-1 TGCAGTGCTAGCTCCTCTTCCTCCGTCAGTCAAGTCCCCTACGAGCAGTACTTC CSASSSSSVSQVPYEQYF
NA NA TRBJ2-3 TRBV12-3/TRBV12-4 TGTGCCAGCAGTATTACAGATACGCAGTATTTT CASSITDTQYF
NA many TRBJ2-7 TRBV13 TGTGCCAGCAGCTCAGGGAGCTCCTACGAGCAGTACTTC CASSSGSSYEQYF
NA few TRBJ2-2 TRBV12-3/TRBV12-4 TGTGCCAGCAGTCCGGGACTCCCCACCACCGGGGAGCTGTTTTTT CASSPGLPTTGELFF
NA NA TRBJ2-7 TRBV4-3 TGCGCCAGCAGCCAAGAAGACAGGATCCCTATATACGAGCAGTACTTC CASSQEDRIPIYEQYF
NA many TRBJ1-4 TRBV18 TGTGCCAGCTCACCATTGCTTTCAACTAATGAAAAACTGTTTTTT CASSPLLSTNEKLFF
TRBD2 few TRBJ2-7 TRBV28 TGTGCTATCCAAGAGCGGGAGAATCGTGAGCAGTACTTC CAIQERENREQYF
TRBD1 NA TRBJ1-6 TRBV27 TGTGCCAGCAGCCCCGGGACAGGGGAATCACCCCTCCACTTT CASSPGTGESPLHF
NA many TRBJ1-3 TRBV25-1 TGTGCCAGCAGAACATCGGGACACAGCTCTGGAAACACCATATATTTT CASRTSGHSSGNTIYF
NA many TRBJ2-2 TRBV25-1 TGTGCCAGCAGTGGATTCACAGGTATCCGGCCTCACACCGGGGAGCTGTTTTTT CASSGFTGIRPHTGELFF
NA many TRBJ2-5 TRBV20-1 TGCAGTGCTGGAGGGGGGGAGGAGACCCAGTACTTC CSAGGGEETQYF
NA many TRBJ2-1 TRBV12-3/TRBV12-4 TGTGCCAGTGGGGACTCGAGCTCCTACAATGAGCAGTTCTTC CASGDSSSYNEQFF
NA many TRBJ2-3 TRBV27 TGTGCCAGCAGTTTTGGGCCAAGGGGTGGAGATACGCAGTATTTT CASSFGPRGGDTQYF
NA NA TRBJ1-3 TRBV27 TGTGCCAGCGCCCGCGGAACACAGGGCGGCGGAAACACCATATATTTT CASARGTQGGGNTIYF
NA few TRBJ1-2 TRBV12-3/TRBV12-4 TGTGCCAGCAGTAAACAGGGCAGGACCCAGGGCTACACCTTC CASSKQGRTQGYTF
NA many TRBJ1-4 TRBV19 TGTGCCAGTAGTTCCGAAATTGCAACTAATGAAAAACTGTTTTTT CASSSEIATNEKLFF